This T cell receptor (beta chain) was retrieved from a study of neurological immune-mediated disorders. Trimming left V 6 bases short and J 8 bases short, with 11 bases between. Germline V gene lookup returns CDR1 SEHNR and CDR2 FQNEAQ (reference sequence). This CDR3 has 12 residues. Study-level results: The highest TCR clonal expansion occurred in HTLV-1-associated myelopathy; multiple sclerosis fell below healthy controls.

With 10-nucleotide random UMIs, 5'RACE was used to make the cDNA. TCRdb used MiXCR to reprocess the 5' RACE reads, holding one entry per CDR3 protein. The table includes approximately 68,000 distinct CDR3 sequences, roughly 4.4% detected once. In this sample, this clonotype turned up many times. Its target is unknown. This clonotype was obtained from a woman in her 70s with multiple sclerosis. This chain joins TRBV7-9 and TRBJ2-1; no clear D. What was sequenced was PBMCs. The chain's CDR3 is CASRAAVDEQFF. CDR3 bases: TGTGCCAGCAGGGCAGCAGTGGATGAGCAGTTCTTC.